Following are 25 T cell receptor beta chains from one sample sequenced in a study of response to subunit inactivated influenza vaccine. TCRdb re-derived calls from the RT-PCR reads in MiXCR, one entry per CDR3 protein. Here the sample spans about 610,000 distinct CDR3 sequences, 14% being singletons. This specimen consisted of PBMCs from blood, obtained roughly 13 days after vaccination. The receptors stem from a man aged 50 to 59 who received an inactivated influenza vaccine.

A few counts support this clonotype. V gene TRBV20-1 combines with J gene TRBJ2-7, with D possibly being TRBD1 (6 bases). From germline, CDR1 is DFQATT and CDR2 SNEGSKA (reference sequence). The CDR3 totals 15 residues. The V end was cut by 0 bases, the J end by 9 bases, with 21 bases between. DNA for the CDR3: TGCAGTGCTAGAGATCGTGCGGACAGCCTACGAGGGCAGTACTTC. It translates to CSARDRADSLRGQYF.

This clonotype occurred a few times. The chain has TRBV6-1 and TRBJ2-6, with a possible D match to TRBD2 (5 bases). Trimming removed 6 bases from V and 0 bases from J, with 9 bases in between. The CDR3 is 15 amino acids. Germline assignment: CDR1 MNHNS and CDR2 SASEGT. The CDR3 is CASSAGRSGANVLTF. CDR3 DNA: TGTGCCAGCAGCGCGGGCCGCTCTGGGGCCAACGTCCTGACTTTC.

This clonotype appeared a few times. This chain connects TRBV20-1 to TRBJ2-5; 8 nucleotides agree with TRBD1. CDR1 is DFQATT, CDR2 SNEGSKA, per germline (reference sequence). Trimming took 3 bases from V and 4 from J; bases not matched to a gene: 10. This CDR3 has 15 amino acids. The CDR3 spells CSARSGQGVGETQYF. DNA of the CDR3: TGCAGTGCTAGGTCAGGACAGGGAGTAGGAGAGACCCAGTACTTC.

This clonotype showed up just a few times. The J gene is TRBJ2-7, the V gene TRBV4-2; D unresolved. With 0 bases removed from V and 6 bases from J, the gap between germline ends came to 12 bases. CDR3 length: 14 residues. The germline V gene encodes CDR1 LGHNA and CDR2 YNFKEQ. The CDR3 DNA follows: TGTGCCAGCAGCCAAGATATGTCAGTTCCCGAGCAGTACTTC. Translating it yields CASSQDMSVPEQYF.

The table lists this clonotype with many counts. The rearrangement joins TRBV5-1 to TRBJ2-2, with a possible D match to TRBD2 (7 bases). Trimming stripped 4 bases from V and 4 bases from J, with 14 bases between. Germline V gene data show CDR1 as SGHRS and CDR2 as YFSETQ. CDR3 length equals 15 residues. CDR3 sequence (DNA): TGCGCCAGCAGCCCGGGGGGCTTTCCCACCGGGGAGCTGTTTTTT. Its protein is CASSPGGFPTGELFF.

A few counts support this clonotype. V usage is TRBV20-1 and J usage is TRBJ2-1, with 8 bases that match TRBD2. V shed 4 bases and J 3 bases; nucleotides not matched to a gene: 5. There are 14 residues in the CDR3. Germline CDR1 DFQATT, CDR2 SNEGSKA (reference sequence). The CDR3 coding sequence is TGCAGTGCTATCAAACGGGAGGGCTACAATGAGCAGTTCTTC. Protein product: CSAIKREGYNEQFF.

V is TRBV5-5 and J is TRBJ1-5; D perhaps matches TRBD1 (5 bases). Germline CDR1 is SGHKS and CDR2 is YYEKEE (reference sequence). The CDR3 sequence is 16 residues long. Trimming pared 1 base from V and 0 bases from J, leaving 11 bases between. DNA for the CDR3: TGTGCCAGCAGCTTGTTCAGGGAATCTAGCAATCAGCCCCAGCATTTT. This gives the protein CASSLFRESSNQPQHF.

The CDR3: CASRERTAYEQYF. The CDR3 DNA reads TGTGCCAGCAGGGAACGGACAGCCTACGAGCAGTACTTC. The chain employs TRBV6-1 and TRBJ2-7; perhaps TRBD1 as D (6 bases). There are 13 residues in the CDR3. Trimming took 6 bases from V and 2 from J, leaving 11 bases between them. CDR1 and CDR2 (germline): MNHNS, SASEGT.

This chain links TRBV28 with TRBJ2-5; D unclear. The CDR3 totals 14 residues. The germline V and J ends were trimmed by 5 bases and 3 bases, with 13 bases remaining between them. CDR1 and CDR2 (germline): MDHEN, SYDVKM. CDR3 sequence reads: CASSRSLRKETQYF. The CDR3 bases are TGTGCCAGCAGTCGTTCGTTGCGGAAAGAGACCCAGTACTTC.

The table lists this clonotype with a few counts. The rearrangement joins TRBV20-1 to TRBJ2-1, with D perhaps matching TRBD2 (7 bases). V lost 0 bases to trimming and J lost 0 bases, with 15 bases between them. The CDR3 sequence is 17 residues long. Germline CDR1 DFQATT, CDR2 SNEGSKA (reference sequence). In nucleotides, the CDR3 is TGCAGTGCTAGAGACTGGGGGGGGGCTGGCTCCTACAATGAGCAGTTCTTC. Protein sequence: CSARDWGGAGSYNEQFF.

The chain recombines TRBV7-6 with TRBJ2-7, with TRBD2 identical over 7 bases. The junction had 17 bases not matched to a gene; V was cut back by 2 bases and J by 1 base. Germline V gives CDR1 SGHVS, CDR2 FNYEAQ. The CDR3 length is 19 residues. The CDR3 coding sequence is TGTGCCAGCAGCTTAAATAGGGCCAGTTTCGGCGGGAGTTCCTACGAGCAGTACTTC. Amino acid sequence: CASSLNRASFGGSSYEQYF.

This clonotype was counted a few times. V and J are TRBV28 and TRBJ2-1; 8 bases match TRBD1. The CDR3 contains 18 residues. V trimming: 2 bases; J trimming: 4 bases; junction bases outside the gene matches: 13. CDR1 is MDHEN and CDR2 is SYDVKM in the germline V gene. The CDR3 reads CASSLRIGGQVGYNEQFF. CDR3 DNA: TGTGCCAGCAGTTTACGAATTGGGGGACAGGTTGGGTACAATGAGCAGTTCTTC.

This sequence joins TRBV20-1 and TRBJ2-3; D not certain. CDR3 length equals 14 residues. V lost 0 bases to trimming and J lost 2 bases, with 9 bases between them. From germline, CDR1 is DFQATT and CDR2 SNEGSKA (reference sequence). CDR3 nucleotides: TGCAGTGCTAGAGATTTCCTGTCCACAGATACGCAGTATTTT. Its protein product is CSARDFLSTDTQYF.

In this sample, this clonotype turned up a few times. The genes are TRBV3-1 and TRBJ2-2; TRBD2 might be the D (6 bases). V lost 8 bases and J 4 bases, leaving 20 bases between the germline ends. Looked up from germline, CDR1 is LGHDT and CDR2 is YNNKEL (reference sequence). The CDR3 sequence is 16 residues long. CDR3 in amino acids: CASRARAGPFTGELFF. Written as DNA, the CDR3 is TGTGCCAGCCGAGCGCGCGCGGGACCCTTCACCGGGGAGCTGTTTTTT.

This clonotype was observed many times. The rearrangement uses TRBV28 and TRBJ1-2, with D hard to call. Germline V gene data show CDR1 as MDHEN and CDR2 as SYDVKM. V lost 3 bases, J lost 3 bases, and 2 bases lay in between. There are 11 residues in the CDR3. CDR3: CASSFDYGYTF. Written as DNA, the CDR3 is TGTGCCAGCAGTTTTGACTATGGCTACACCTTC.

This clonotype has at least ten counts. This chain uses TRBV4-3 with TRBJ2-2; no firm D call. Trimming cost V 1 base and J 1 base, with 7 bases left between them. CDR3 size: 15 residues. Germline V gene lookup returns CDR1 LGHNA and CDR2 YSLEER. In DNA, the CDR3 is TGCGCCAGCAGCCAAGGAGTTATGAACACCGGGGAGCTGTTTTTT. This gives the protein CASSQGVMNTGELFF.

V usage is TRBV7-8 and J usage is TRBJ2-5; a possible D gene is TRBD2 (5 bases). The CDR3 runs 15 residues. Germline loops: CDR1 SGHVS, CDR2 FQNEAQ. The V end was cut by 1 base, the J end by 4 bases, with 13 bases between. For the CDR3, the DNA is TGTGCCAGCAGCTTAGGGACTCCCGCCCGAGAGACCCAGTACTTC. Its protein product is CASSLGTPARETQYF.

The chain employs TRBV27 and TRBJ2-1, with 8 nucleotides matching TRBD2. Germline V gives CDR1 MNHEY, CDR2 SMNVEV (reference sequence). The CDR3 covers 15 residues. V was pared by 8 bases and J by 1 base, with 7 bases of the junction left unmatched. The CDR3 sequence: CASRGASGSYNEQFF. The CDR3 region has the DNA TGTGCCAGCCGAGGAGCTAGCGGGTCCTACAATGAGCAGTTCTTC.

In its sample, this clonotype was seen many times. The chain couples TRBV6-5 to TRBJ1-3, with D perhaps matching TRBD1 (5 bases). The CDR3 length is 14 residues. Deletions cut 0 bases from V and 9 bases from J, with 12 bases between. Germline V gene lookup returns CDR1 MNHEY and CDR2 SVGAGI. The CDR3 loop is CASSYSRGEVTIYF. CDR3 nucleotide sequence: TGTGCCAGCAGTTACTCGCGGGGGGAGGTCACCATATATTTT.

This clonotype was seen more than once but under ten times. The gene calls are TRBV4-3 and TRBJ1-6; 7 bases agree with TRBD1. CDR1 and CDR2 (germline): LGHNA, YSLEER. The junction had 5 bases not matched to a gene; V was cut back by 0 bases and J by 3 bases. The CDR3 contains 17 residues. CDR3 residues: CASSQDYPGGYNSPLHF. The DNA for the CDR3 is TGCGCCAGCAGCCAAGATTATCCAGGGGGCTATAATTCACCCCTCCACTTT.

The sample holds a few counts of this clonotype. The V gene is TRBV6-2 or TRBV6-3, the J gene TRBJ2-1; 7 nucleotides agree with TRBD1. The CDR3 totals 15 residues. The germline V gene has CDR1 MNHEY and CDR2 SVGEGT. V was pared by 2 bases and J by 2 bases, with 3 bases of the junction left unmatched. The CDR3 loop reads CASSYRDRTYNEQFF. The CDR3 nucleotides are TGTGCCAGCAGTTACCGGGACAGAACCTACAATGAGCAGTTCTTC.

The genes are TRBV5-1 and TRBJ2-1; 9 nucleotides align to TRBD2. The CDR3 has 13 residues. V gave up 3 bases and J gave up 10 bases; unmatched junction bases: 5. The germline V gene has CDR1 SGHRS and CDR2 YFSETQ. The CDR3 loop is CASSSGGLAEQFF. CDR3 DNA sequence: TGCGCCAGCAGCTCGGGTGGACTAGCGGAGCAGTTCTTC.

The chain carries TRBV18 and TRBJ1-1; 7 bases fit TRBD1. V gave up 0 bases and J gave up 6 bases; unmatched junction bases: 7. Germline CDR1 KGHSH, CDR2 LQKENI. CDR3 size: 15 residues. Here the CDR3 DNA reads TGTGCCAGCTCACCACCGCCGACAGGGTCACCTGAAGCTTTCTTT. Protein: CASSPPPTGSPEAFF.

This chain connects TRBV4-3 to TRBJ2-7, with a tentative D call TRBD1 (6 bases). Trimming pared 0 bases from V and 0 bases from J, leaving 9 bases between. The CDR3 totals 15 residues. The germline gives CDR1 LGHNA, CDR2 YSLEER. The CDR3 protein is CASSQDWDTSYEQYF. CDR3 in DNA: TGCGCCAGCAGCCAAGACTGGGACACCTCCTACGAGCAGTACTTC.

V gene TRBV20-1 combines with J gene TRBJ1-1; weak D call: TRBD1 (5 bases). This CDR3 has 12 amino acids. V lost 6 bases to trimming and J lost 2 bases, with 10 bases between them. Germline loops: CDR1 DFQATT, CDR2 SNEGSKA (reference sequence). The CDR3 coding sequence is TGCAGTGCGATGGGGCCCAACACTGAAGCTTTCTTT. It specifies CSAMGPNTEAFF.